This TCR beta chain appears in the sequencing data of a study of blood T cell repertoires in COVID-19. Study context: Acute-phase and convalescent COVID-19 samples originated in the United States, Italy and Spain.

Per germline, CDR1 SGHNT and CDR2 YENEEA. This CDR3 comprises 19 residues. V was shortened by 5 bases and J by 1 base, with 24 bases between the two germline ends. TCRdb's table, derived via immunoSEQ multiplex PCR, lists solely in-frame clones and lacks some. The sample shows around 84,000 clones, around 85% of them seen only once. The receptor's source is a man aged 80 or over with active or convalescent COVID-19. The material sequenced was peripheral blood. The rearrangement uses TRBV11-3 and TRBJ2-1; D unresolved. As DNA, the CDR3 is TGTGCCAGCAGCCGGCGATACCTACGACGGGTTGGGTCCTACAATGAGCAGTTCTTC. This sequence encodes CASSRRYLRRVGSYNEQFF.